This TCR beta chain was observed in a study of radiotherapy plus CTLA-4 blockade in lung cancer. Patients in the study, people with chemo-refractory metastatic non-small-cell lung cancer, received focal radiation plus ipilimumab CTLA-4 blockade. Assay: immunoSEQ multiplex PCR; the TCRdb copy retains only in-frame clones and omits some. There are around 82,000 clones in the sample; 60% to 85% occur only once, and 22% lies in the top ten. Notes on this clone: Antigen unknown.

In germline, CDR1 is ENHRY, CDR2 SYGVKD. The J segment lost 0 bases and the V segment lost 4 bases, leaving 6 bases of the junction unmatched. This CDR3 comprises 15 residues. The study, taken as a whole, reports: Interferon-beta and early blood T cell clone dynamics reportedly predicted response best.

The chain links TRBV10-3 to TRBJ2-7, with 7 bases that match TRBD2. The material was peripheral blood, obtained from a patient treated with radiotherapy plus ipilimumab. The clonotype was recovered from a human donor with non-small cell lung cancer whose response to radiotherapy plus ipilimumab could not be evaluated. Some clones in this sample may be carry-over from other donors' samples. The CDR3 nucleotides read TGTGCCATCAGTGCTTCTAGCGGAAGCTCCTACGAGCAGTACTTC. It is translated as CAISASSGSSYEQYF.